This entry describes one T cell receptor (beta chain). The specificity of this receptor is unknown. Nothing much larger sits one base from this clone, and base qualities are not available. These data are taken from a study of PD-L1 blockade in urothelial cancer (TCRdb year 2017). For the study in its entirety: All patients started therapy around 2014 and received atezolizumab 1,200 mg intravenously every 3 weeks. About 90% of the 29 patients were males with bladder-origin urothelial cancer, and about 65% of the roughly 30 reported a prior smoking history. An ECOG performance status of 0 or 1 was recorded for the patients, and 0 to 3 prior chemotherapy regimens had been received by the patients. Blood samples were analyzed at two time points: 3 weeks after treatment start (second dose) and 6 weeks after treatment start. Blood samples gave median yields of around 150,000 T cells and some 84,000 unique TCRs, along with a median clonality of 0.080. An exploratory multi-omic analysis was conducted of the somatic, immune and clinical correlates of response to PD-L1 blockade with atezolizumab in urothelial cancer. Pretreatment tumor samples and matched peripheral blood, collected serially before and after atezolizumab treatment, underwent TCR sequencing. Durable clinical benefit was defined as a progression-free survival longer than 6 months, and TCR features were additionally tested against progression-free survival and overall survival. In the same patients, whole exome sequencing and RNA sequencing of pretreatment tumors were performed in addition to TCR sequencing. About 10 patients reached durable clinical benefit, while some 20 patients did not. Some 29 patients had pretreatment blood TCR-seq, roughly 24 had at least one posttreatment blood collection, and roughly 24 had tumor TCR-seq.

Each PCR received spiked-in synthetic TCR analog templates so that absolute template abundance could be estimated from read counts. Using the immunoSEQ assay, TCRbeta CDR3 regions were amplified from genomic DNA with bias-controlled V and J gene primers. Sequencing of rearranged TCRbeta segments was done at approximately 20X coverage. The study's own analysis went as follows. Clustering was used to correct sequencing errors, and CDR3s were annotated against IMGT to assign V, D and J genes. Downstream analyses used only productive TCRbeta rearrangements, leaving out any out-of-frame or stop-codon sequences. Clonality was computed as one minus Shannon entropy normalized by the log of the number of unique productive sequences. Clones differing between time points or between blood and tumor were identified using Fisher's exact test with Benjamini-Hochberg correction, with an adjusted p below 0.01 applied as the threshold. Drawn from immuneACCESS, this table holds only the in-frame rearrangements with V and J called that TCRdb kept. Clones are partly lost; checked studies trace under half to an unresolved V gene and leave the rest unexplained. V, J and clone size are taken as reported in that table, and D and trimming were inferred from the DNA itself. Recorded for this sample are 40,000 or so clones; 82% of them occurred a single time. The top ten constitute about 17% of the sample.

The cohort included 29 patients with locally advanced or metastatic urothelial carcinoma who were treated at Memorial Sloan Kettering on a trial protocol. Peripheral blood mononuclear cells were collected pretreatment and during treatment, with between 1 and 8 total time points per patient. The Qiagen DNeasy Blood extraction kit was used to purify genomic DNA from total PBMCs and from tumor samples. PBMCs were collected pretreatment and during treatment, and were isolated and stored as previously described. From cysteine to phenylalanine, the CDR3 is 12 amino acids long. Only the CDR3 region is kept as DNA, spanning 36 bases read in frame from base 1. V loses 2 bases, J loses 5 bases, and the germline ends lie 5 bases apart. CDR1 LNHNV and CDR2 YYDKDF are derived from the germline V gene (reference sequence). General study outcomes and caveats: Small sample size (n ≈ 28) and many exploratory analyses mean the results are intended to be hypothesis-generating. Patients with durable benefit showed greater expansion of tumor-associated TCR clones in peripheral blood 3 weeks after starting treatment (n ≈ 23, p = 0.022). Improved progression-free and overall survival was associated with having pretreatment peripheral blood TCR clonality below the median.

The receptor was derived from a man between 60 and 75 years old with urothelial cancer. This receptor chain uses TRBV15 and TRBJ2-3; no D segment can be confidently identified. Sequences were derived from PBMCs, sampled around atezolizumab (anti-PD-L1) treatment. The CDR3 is CATSRPGDTQYF. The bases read TGTGCCACCAGCAGACCCGGAGATACGCAGTATTTT. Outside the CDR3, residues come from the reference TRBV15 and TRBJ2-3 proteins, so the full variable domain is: DAMVIQNPRYQVTQFGKPVTLSCSQTLNHNVMYWYQQKSSQAPKLLFHYYDKDFNNEADTPDNFQSRRPNTSFCFLDIRSPGLGDTAMYLCATSRPGDTQYFGPGTRLTVL.